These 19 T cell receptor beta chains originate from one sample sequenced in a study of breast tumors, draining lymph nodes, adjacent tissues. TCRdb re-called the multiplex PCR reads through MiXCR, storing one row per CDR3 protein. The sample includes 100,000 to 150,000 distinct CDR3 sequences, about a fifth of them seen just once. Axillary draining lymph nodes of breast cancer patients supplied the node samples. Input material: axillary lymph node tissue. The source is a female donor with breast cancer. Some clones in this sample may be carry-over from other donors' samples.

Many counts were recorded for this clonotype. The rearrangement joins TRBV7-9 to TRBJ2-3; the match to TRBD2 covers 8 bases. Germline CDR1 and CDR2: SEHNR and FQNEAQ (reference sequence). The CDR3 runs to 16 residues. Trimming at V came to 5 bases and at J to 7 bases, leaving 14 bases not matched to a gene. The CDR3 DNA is TGTGCCAGCAGCCCTCCGGGAGGGGTACGAGTCCATACGCAGTATTTT. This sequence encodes CASSPPGGVRVHTQYF.

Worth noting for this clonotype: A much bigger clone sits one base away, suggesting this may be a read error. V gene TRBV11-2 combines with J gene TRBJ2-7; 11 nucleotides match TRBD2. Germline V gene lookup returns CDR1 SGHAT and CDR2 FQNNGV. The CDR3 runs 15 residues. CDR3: CAGSSLAGGPGEQYF. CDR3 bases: TGTGCCGGCAGCTCCTTAGCGGGAGGGCCGGGGGAGCAGTACTTC.

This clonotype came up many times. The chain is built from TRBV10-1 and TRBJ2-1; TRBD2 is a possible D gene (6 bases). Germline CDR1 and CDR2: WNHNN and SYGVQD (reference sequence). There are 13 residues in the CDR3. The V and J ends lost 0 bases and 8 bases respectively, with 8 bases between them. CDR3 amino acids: CASSESGSHEQFF. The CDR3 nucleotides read TGCGCCAGCAGTGAGTCCGGGAGCCATGAGCAGTTCTTC.

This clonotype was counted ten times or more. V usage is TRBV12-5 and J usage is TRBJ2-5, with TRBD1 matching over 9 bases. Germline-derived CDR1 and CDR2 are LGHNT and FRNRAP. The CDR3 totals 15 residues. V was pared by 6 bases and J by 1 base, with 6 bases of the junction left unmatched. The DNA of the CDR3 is TGTGCTAGTGGCCCGGGACAGGGCACCCAAGAGACCCAGTACTTC. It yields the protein CASGPGQGTQETQYF.

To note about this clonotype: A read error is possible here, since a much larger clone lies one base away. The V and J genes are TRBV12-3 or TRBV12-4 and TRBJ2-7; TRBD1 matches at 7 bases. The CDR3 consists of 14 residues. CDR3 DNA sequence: TGTGCCAGCAGCCCGGGACAGAGGTCCTACGAGCAGTGCTTC. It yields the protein CASSPGQRSYEQCF.

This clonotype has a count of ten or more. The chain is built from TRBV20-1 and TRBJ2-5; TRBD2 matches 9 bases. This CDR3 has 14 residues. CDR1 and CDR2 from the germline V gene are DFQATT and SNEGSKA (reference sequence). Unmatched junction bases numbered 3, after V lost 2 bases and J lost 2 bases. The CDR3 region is CSARNLAGQETQYF. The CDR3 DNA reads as TGCAGTGCTAGAAATCTAGCGGGACAAGAGACCCAGTACTTC.

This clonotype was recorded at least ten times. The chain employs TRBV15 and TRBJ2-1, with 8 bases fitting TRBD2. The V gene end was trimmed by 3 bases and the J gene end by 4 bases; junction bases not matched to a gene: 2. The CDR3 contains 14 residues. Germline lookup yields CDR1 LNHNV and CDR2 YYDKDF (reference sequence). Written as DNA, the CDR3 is TGTGCCACCAGCAGCAGCGGGGGATACAATGAGCAGTTCTTC. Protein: CATSSSGGYNEQFF.

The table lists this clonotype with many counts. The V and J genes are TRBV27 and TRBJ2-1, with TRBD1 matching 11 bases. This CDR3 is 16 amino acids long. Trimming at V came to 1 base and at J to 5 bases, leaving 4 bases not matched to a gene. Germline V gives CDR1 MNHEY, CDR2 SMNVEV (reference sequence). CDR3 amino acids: CASSLYPGQGDNEQFF. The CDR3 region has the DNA TGTGCCAGCAGTTTATATCCGGGACAGGGGGACAATGAGCAGTTCTTC.

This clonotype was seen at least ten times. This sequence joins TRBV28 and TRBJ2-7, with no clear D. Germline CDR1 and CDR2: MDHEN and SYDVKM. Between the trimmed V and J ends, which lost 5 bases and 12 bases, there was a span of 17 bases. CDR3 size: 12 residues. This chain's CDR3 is CASSMTPRQLYF. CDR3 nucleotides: TGTGCCAGCAGTATGACACCACGGCAGTTGTACTTC.

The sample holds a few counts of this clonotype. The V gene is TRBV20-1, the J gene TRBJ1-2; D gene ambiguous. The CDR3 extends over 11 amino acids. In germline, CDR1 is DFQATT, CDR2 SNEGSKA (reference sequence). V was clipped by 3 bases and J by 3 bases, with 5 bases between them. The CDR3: CSARRDYGYTF. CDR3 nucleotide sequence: TGCAGTGCTAGGAGGGACTATGGCTACACCTTC.

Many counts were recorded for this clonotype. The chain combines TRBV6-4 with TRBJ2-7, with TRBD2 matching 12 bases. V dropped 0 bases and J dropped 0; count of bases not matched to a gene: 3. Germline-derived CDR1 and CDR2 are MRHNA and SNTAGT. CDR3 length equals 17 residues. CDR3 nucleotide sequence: TGTGCCAGCAGTGACTCCCTAGCGGGAGGGAGCTCCTACGAGCAGTACTTC. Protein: CASSDSLAGGSSYEQYF.

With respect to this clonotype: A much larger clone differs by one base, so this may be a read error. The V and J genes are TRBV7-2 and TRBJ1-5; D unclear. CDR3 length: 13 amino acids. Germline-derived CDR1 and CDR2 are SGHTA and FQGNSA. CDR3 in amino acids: CASNLGIRQPQHF. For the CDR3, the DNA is TGTGCCAGCAACTTAGGGATTCGCCAGCCCCAGCATTTT.

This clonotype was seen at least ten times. The CDR3 sequence: CASSIGRGGLYEQYF. The DNA for the CDR3 is TGTGCCAGTAGTATCGGACGCGGGGGGTTGTACGAGCAGTACTTC. V gene TRBV19 combines with J gene TRBJ2-7; TRBD2 aligns across 8 bases. This CDR3 comprises 15 residues. CDR1 and CDR2 (germline): LNHDA, SQIVND (reference sequence). V lost 3 bases and J lost 4; bases outside the gene matches: 8.

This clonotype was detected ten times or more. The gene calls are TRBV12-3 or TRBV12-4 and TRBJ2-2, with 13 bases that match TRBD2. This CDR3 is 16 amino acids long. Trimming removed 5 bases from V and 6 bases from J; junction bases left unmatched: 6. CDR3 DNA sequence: TGTGCCAGCAGTCCCCCGGGACTAGCGGGGTCCGGGGAGCTGTTTTTT. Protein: CASSPPGLAGSGELFF.

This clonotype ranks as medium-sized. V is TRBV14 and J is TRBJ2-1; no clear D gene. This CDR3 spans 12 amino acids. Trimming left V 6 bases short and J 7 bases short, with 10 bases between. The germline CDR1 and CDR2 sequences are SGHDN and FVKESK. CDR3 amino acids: CASRGPGNEQFF. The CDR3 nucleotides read TGTGCCAGCAGAGGGCCCGGTAATGAGCAGTTCTTC.

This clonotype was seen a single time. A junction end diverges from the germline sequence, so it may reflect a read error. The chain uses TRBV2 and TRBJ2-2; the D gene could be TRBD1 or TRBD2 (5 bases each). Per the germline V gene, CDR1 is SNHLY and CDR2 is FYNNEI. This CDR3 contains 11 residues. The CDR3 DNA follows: TGTGCCAGCAAAGGGGCCGGGGAGCCGTTTTTT. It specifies CASKGAGEPFF. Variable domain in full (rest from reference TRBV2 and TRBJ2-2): EPEVTQTPSHQVTQMGQEVILRCVPISNHLYFYWYRQILGQKVEFLVSFYNNEISEKSEIFDDQFSVERPDGSNFTLKIRSTKLEDSAMYFCASKGAGEPFFGEGSRLTVL.

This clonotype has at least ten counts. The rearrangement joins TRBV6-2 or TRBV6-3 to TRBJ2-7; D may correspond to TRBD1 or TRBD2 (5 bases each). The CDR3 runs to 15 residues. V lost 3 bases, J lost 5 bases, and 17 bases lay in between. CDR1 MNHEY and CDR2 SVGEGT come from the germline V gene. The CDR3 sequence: CASSYNGAGIHEQYF. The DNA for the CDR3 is TGTGCCAGCAGTTATAACGGGGCCGGTATCCACGAGCAGTACTTC.

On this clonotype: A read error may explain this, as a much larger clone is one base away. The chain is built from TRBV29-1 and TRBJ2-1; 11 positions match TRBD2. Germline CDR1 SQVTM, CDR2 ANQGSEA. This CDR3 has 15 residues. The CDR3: CSVEPSGRTYNEQLF. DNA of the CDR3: TGCAGCGTTGAGCCTAGCGGGAGGACCTACAATGAGCAGCTCTTC.

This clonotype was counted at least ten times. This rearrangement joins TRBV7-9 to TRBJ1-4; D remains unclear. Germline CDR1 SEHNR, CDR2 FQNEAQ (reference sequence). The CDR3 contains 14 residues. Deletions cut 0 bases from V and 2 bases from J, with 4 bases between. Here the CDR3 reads CASSLAETNEKLFF. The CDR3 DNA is TGTGCCAGCAGCTTAGCAGAGACTAATGAAAAACTGTTTTTT.